The 27 T cell receptor beta chains in this list originate from one sample, sequenced in a study of blood T cell repertoires in COVID-19. The protocol was immunoSEQ multiplex PCR, while the TCRdb copy is restricted to in-frame clones and leaves out a portion. The sample has about 200,000 clones; more than 85% are singletons. Input material: peripheral blood. These receptors all come from a man aged 35 to 55 with active or convalescent COVID-19.

The chain combines TRBV19 with TRBJ2-2, with 10 positions matching TRBD1. The CDR3 consists of 14 residues. The trim removed 5 bases at V and 11 bases at J, leaving 8 bases unmatched. Per germline, CDR1 LNHDA and CDR2 SQIVND (reference sequence). The CDR3 region has the DNA TGTGCCAGTAGTCTACGGACAGGGGGAGTTGAGCTGTTTTTT. Encoded protein: CASSLRTGGVELFF.

This clone was detected only a few times. This chain links TRBV6-4 with TRBJ1-1; 8 bases align to TRBD1. With V trimmed by 6 bases and J by 8 bases, 8 bases remained unmatched. CDR1 and CDR2 (germline): MRHNA, SNTAGT. The CDR3 spans 13 residues. CDR3 loop: CASSNSGGAEAFF. The DNA for the CDR3 is TGTGCCAGCAGCAATTCAGGGGGCGCGGAAGCTTTCTTT.

This clone was picked up many times. This chain joins TRBV30 and TRBJ1-2, with D perhaps matching TRBD1 (5 bases). With 4 bases removed from V and 1 base from J, the gap between germline ends came to 10 bases. CDR1 GTSNPN and CDR2 SVGIG come from the germline V gene (reference sequence). CDR3 length equals 13 residues. CDR3 sequence reads: CAWIRGGNYGYTF. In nucleotides, the CDR3 is TGTGCCTGGATAAGGGGCGGTAACTATGGCTACACCTTC.

This sequence joins TRBV4-1 and TRBJ2-1; 9 bases agree with TRBD2. Germline values: CDR1 MGHRA, CDR2 YSYEKL. V lost 1 base and J lost 6; bases outside the gene matches: 4. CDR3 length: 15 residues. The CDR3 DNA follows: TGCGCCAGCAGCCAAGTTGCGGGGGGGTCCAATGAGCAGTTCTTC. The encoded protein is CASSQVAGGSNEQFF.

The V gene is TRBV28, the J gene TRBJ2-3; weak D call: TRBD2 (6 bases). V was trimmed by 8 bases and J by 5 bases, leaving 26 bases between them. This CDR3 is built from 17 residues. The germline V gene has CDR1 MDHEN and CDR2 SYDVKM. DNA of the CDR3: TGTGCCAGCGTTAACCCCCTGGCGGCACCGGGGGAAGATACGCAGTATTTT. Amino acids: CASVNPLAAPGEDTQYF.

This chain links TRBV27 with TRBJ2-7, with 12 nucleotides matching TRBD2. This CDR3 is built from 16 residues. Germline CDR1 reads MNHEY; CDR2 reads SMNVEV (reference sequence). With 5 bases clipped from V and 5 bases from J, the junction kept 10 bases outside the gene matches. CDR3: CASSPQTSGSSHEQYF. The DNA of the CDR3 is TGTGCCAGCAGTCCTCAGACTAGCGGGAGTTCCCACGAGCAGTACTTC.

Details on this clone: This sample also contains other DNA sequences that code for the same CDR3. The chain couples TRBV7-3 to TRBJ1-1, with TRBD1 identical over 10 bases. Trimming took 5 bases from V and 4 from J; bases not matched to a gene: 4. Germline V gene data show CDR1 as SGHTA and CDR2 as FQGTGA. The length of the CDR3 is 14 residues. The CDR3 protein is CASSLTGGATEAFF. CDR3 DNA: TGTGCCAGCAGCCTGACAGGGGGCGCCACTGAAGCTTTCTTT.

The chain is built from TRBV5-5 and TRBJ1-2; no reliable D call. The CDR3 totals 16 residues. The germline CDR1 and CDR2 sequences are SGHKS and YYEKEE (reference sequence). V was shortened by 0 bases and J by 7 bases, with 19 bases between the two germline ends. The CDR3 region has the DNA TGTGCCAGCAGCTTGGCCGTGAGCATTCCTTCCGGTGGCTACACCTTC. This codes for CASSLAVSIPSGGYTF.

The chain combines TRBV5-1 with TRBJ1-3, with D unresolved. Per the germline V gene, CDR1 is SGHRS and CDR2 is YFSETQ. The CDR3 length is 14 residues. Deletions cut 2 bases from V and 1 base from J, with 7 bases between. This CDR3 reads CASSFEGSGNTIYF. The CDR3 nucleotides are TGCGCCAGCAGCTTTGAGGGTTCTGGAAACACCATATATTTT.

The chain recombines TRBV19 with TRBJ1-1, with D tentatively TRBD1 (6 bases). Germline lookup yields CDR1 LNHDA and CDR2 SQIVND (reference sequence). This CDR3 region has 12 residues. V was clipped by 8 bases and J by 3 bases, with 10 bases between them. This CDR3 reads CASLAGDTEAFF. As DNA, the CDR3 is TGTGCCAGTTTGGCAGGGGACACTGAAGCTTTCTTT. Full variable domain (remainder filled in from reference TRBV19 and TRBJ1-1): DGGITQSPKYLFRKEGQNVTLSCEQNLNHDAMYWYRQDPGQGLRLIYYSQIVNDFQKGDIAEGYSVSREKKESFPLTVTSAQKNPTAFYLCASLAGDTEAFFGQGTRLTVV.

With regard to this clone: Additional DNA sequences in this sample encode the identical CDR3. The CDR3 bases are TGTGCCAGTAGACAGGGGGACACTGAAGCTTTCTTT. It specifies CASRQGDTEAFF. This rearrangement joins TRBV19 to TRBJ1-1; 8 positions match TRBD1. Trimming removed 6 bases from V and 3 bases from J; junction bases left unmatched: 0. CDR1 and CDR2 (germline): LNHDA, SQIVND (reference sequence). The CDR3 covers 12 residues.

The chain recombines TRBV28 with TRBJ1-1; D may be TRBD1 (6 bases). V lost 6 bases, J lost 4 bases, and 15 bases lay in between. This CDR3 has 14 amino acids. The germline V gene has CDR1 MDHEN and CDR2 SYDVKM. CDR3 nucleotides: TGTGCCAGCAGGCCCACGGGGGGCGGCACTGAAGCTTTCTTT. The encoded protein is CASRPTGGGTEAFF.

This clone showed up just a few times. V and J are TRBV10-3 and TRBJ1-5; possible D gene TRBD1, 6 bases. The germline V and J ends were trimmed by 10 bases and 6 bases, with 22 bases remaining between them. This CDR3 has 15 residues. In germline, CDR1 is ENHRY, CDR2 SYGVKD. The CDR3 sequence: CATSGGAGGSQPQHF. Written as DNA, the CDR3 is TGTGCCACCTCTGGGGGGGCGGGTGGAAGTCAGCCCCAGCATTTT.

In this sample, this clone turned up once. The gene calls are TRBV6-1 and TRBJ2-5; the D gene is possibly TRBD1 (6 bases). V was trimmed by 2 bases and J by 5 bases, leaving 18 bases between them. Looked up from germline, CDR1 is MNHNS and CDR2 is SASEGT. The CDR3 length is 16 residues. The CDR3 region is CASSESILDRRETQYF. The CDR3 nucleotides read TGTGCCAGCAGTGAATCGATCCTAGACAGGCGTGAGACCCAGTACTTC.

V gene TRBV5-1 combines with J gene TRBJ1-1; D ambiguous. This CDR3 spans 15 amino acids. CDR1 SGHRS and CDR2 YFSETQ come from the germline V gene. Trimming removed 5 bases from V and 2 bases from J, with 16 bases in between. The CDR3 bases are TGCGCCAGCAGAATTCCTGGCGGAATAAACACTGAAGCTTTCTTT. This encodes CASRIPGGINTEAFF.

The CDR3 DNA sequence: TGTGCCAGCAGCGAGTACCTTGCAACTAATGAAAAACTGTTTTTT. Translation: CASSEYLATNEKLFF. The chain links TRBV6-5 to TRBJ1-4; no clear D. Trimming took 6 bases from V and 0 from J, leaving 11 bases between them. The germline V gene encodes CDR1 MNHEY and CDR2 SVGAGI. This CDR3 is built from 15 residues.

This chain joins TRBV30 and TRBJ1-2; D is undetermined. V shed 8 bases and J shed 8 bases, with 18 bases lying between them. The CDR3 loop spans 12 amino acids. Germline V gene data show CDR1 as GTSNPN and CDR2 as SVGIG (reference sequence). Written as DNA, the CDR3 is TGTGCCGGACCGACGGGGTCGAGGGGCTACACCTTC. Translating gives CAGPTGSRGYTF.

This chain uses TRBV28 with TRBJ1-1; D perhaps matches TRBD1 (5 bases). Trimming stripped 3 bases from V and 9 bases from J, with 20 bases between. The CDR3 is 15 amino acids. Germline V CDR1 and CDR2: MDHEN, SYDVKM. CDR3 nucleotides: TGTGCCAGCAGTTTGGAAGCAGGGTTTTTTTTGAAAGCTTTCTTT. Its protein is CASSLEAGFFLKAFF.

This clone appeared a single time. V is TRBV27 and J is TRBJ1-5; 9 bases match TRBD1. Germline V gene data show CDR1 as MNHEY and CDR2 as SMNVEV (reference sequence). The CDR3 runs 14 residues. Trimming cost V 6 bases and J 6 bases; bases outside gene matches: 6. The CDR3 is CASRETGGLQPQHF. CDR3 DNA sequence: TGTGCCAGCAGAGAAACAGGGGGCCTTCAGCCCCAGCATTTT.

The chain carries TRBV7-9 and TRBJ2-1; 8 bases map to TRBD1. The CDR3 covers 15 residues. Per the germline V gene, CDR1 is SEHNR and CDR2 is FQNEAQ (reference sequence). The V and J ends lost 5 bases and 2 bases, in that order; junction bases with no gene match: 5. Here the CDR3 DNA reads TGTGCCAGCAGCGACTCAGGGGGCGCCTACAATGAGCAGTTCTTC. This codes for CASSDSGGAYNEQFF.

The V and J genes are TRBV6-5 and TRBJ1-5; D is possibly TRBD1 (6 bases). This CDR3 has 15 amino acids. Germline CDR1 is MNHEY and CDR2 is SVGAGI. Trimming removed 5 bases at V and 2 bases at J, with 13 bases between. CDR3 sequence: CASSNYRAGNQPQHF. CDR3 DNA sequence: TGTGCCAGCAGTAATTACAGGGCTGGCAATCAGCCCCAGCATTTT.

This clone showed up just once. This chain uses TRBV5-5 with TRBJ1-1; the match to TRBD1 covers 8 bases. With V trimmed by 4 bases and J by 0 bases, 8 bases remained unmatched. The length of the CDR3 is 16 residues. The germline gives CDR1 SGHKS, CDR2 YYEKEE (reference sequence). CDR3: CASSAGTGYMNTEAFF. CDR3 bases: TGTGCCAGCAGCGCCGGGACAGGATACATGAACACTGAAGCTTTCTTT.

The chain joins TRBV19 to TRBJ1-2, with 8 nucleotides matching TRBD1. With 4 bases clipped from V and 7 bases from J, the junction kept 8 bases outside the gene matches. Per the germline V gene, CDR1 is LNHDA and CDR2 is SQIVND (reference sequence). The CDR3 totals 14 residues. The CDR3 coding sequence is TGTGCCAGTAGTAGACAGGGGCTTTTCTCTGGCTACACCTTC. Translation gives CASSRQGLFSGYTF.

CDR3 bases: TGTGCCAGCAGCTTGGGGATCTCTTTCAGCGGGGGGACCTACGAGCAGTACTTC. Translation gives CASSLGISFSGGTYEQYF. J is TRBJ2-7 and V is TRBV5-6; 9 nucleotides align to TRBD2. From germline, CDR1 is SGHDT and CDR2 YYEEEE. J lost 2 bases, V lost 0 bases, and 12 bases had no gene match. The CDR3 length is 18 residues. The complete variable domain, with remaining parts taken from reference TRBV5-6 and TRBJ2-7, reads DAGVTQSPTHLIKTRGQQVTLRCSPKSGHDTVSWYQQALGQGPQFIFQYYEEEERQRGNFPDRFSGHQFPNYSSELNVNALLLGDSALYLCASSLGISFSGGTYEQYFGPGTRLTVT.

This chain links TRBV29-1 with TRBJ1-1; no clear D gene. Germline V gives CDR1 SQVTM, CDR2 ANQGSEA. This CDR3 is built from 14 residues. V dropped 1 base and J dropped 5 bases, with 14 bases sitting between them. This CDR3 is CSVEVEVWGTEAFF. The CDR3 coding sequence is TGCAGCGTTGAAGTGGAGGTATGGGGTACTGAAGCTTTCTTT. Full variable domain (outside the CDR3, taken from reference TRBV29-1 and TRBJ1-1): SAVISQKPSRDICQRGTSLTIQCQVDSQVTMMFWYRQQPGQSLTLIATANQGSEATYESGFVIDKFPISRPNLTFSTLTVSNMSPEDSSIYLCSVEVEVWGTEAFFGQGTRLTVV.

The chain links TRBV28 to TRBJ1-4, with TRBD1 matching over 8 bases. Germline-derived CDR1 and CDR2 are MDHEN and SYDVKM. V shed 4 bases and J 10 bases; nucleotides not matched to a gene: 11. The CDR3 loop spans 15 amino acids. This CDR3 is CASSSQEQGEGKLFF. The CDR3 region has the DNA TGTGCCAGCAGTTCCCAGGAACAGGGGGAAGGAAAACTGTTTTTT.

Here the CDR3 reads CAWSPARTGAPNTGELFF. Written as DNA, the CDR3 is TGTGCCTGGAGCCCAGCCCGGACAGGGGCGCCGAACACCGGGGAGCTGTTTTTT. The J gene is TRBJ2-2, the V gene TRBV30; TRBD1 aligns across 9 bases. V lost 3 bases and J lost 0; bases outside the gene matches: 11. The CDR3 has 18 amino acids. Germline values: CDR1 GTSNPN, CDR2 SVGIG (reference sequence).